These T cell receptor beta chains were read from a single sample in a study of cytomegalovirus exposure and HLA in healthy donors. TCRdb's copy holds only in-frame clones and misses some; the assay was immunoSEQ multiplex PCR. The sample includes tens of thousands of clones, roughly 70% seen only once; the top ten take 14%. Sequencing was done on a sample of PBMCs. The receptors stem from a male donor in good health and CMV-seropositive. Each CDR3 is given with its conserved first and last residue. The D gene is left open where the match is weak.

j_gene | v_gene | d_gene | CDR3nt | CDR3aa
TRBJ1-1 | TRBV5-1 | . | TGCGCCAGCAGCCTGAATCTACAGGCCTCGGGAGCTTTCTTT | CASSLNLQASGAFF
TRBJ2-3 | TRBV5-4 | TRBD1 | TGTGCCAGCAGCTCCGGACAGGAGTCCACAGATACGCAGTATTTT | CASSSGQESTDTQYF
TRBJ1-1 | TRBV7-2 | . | TGTGCCAGCAGCTCCAGGGGCACTGAAGCTTTCTTT | CASSSRGTEAFF
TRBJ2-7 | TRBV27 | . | TGTGCCAGCAGTATTCTTCTCGGACTCGCAACCTACGAGCAGTACTTC | CASSILLGLATYEQYF
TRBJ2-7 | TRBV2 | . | TGTGCCAGCCAAGGAGGGGGCGTCTACGAGCAGTACTTC | CASQGGGVYEQYF
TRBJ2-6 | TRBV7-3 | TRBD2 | TGTGCCAGCAGCTCGTCTCTAGCGGGCAGCTCTGGGGCCAACGTCCTGACTTTC | CASSSSLAGSSGANVLTF
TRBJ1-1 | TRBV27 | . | TGTGCCAGCAGTCTCGCCCCAGGGCTAGGAACTGAAGCTTTCTTT | CASSLAPGLGTEAFF
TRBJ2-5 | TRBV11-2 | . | TGTGCCAGCAGCTTAGCTGGGACTGTACAAGAGACCCAGTACTTC | CASSLAGTVQETQYF
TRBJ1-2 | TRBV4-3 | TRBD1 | TGCGCCAGCAGCCCCGGGACAGGGGGCCGATTCCATTATGGCTACACCTTC | CASSPGTGGRFHYGYTF
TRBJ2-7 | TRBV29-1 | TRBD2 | TGCAGCGTTGAAGGGACTAGCGGGGGGGCCTACGAGCAGTACTTC | CSVEGTSGGAYEQYF